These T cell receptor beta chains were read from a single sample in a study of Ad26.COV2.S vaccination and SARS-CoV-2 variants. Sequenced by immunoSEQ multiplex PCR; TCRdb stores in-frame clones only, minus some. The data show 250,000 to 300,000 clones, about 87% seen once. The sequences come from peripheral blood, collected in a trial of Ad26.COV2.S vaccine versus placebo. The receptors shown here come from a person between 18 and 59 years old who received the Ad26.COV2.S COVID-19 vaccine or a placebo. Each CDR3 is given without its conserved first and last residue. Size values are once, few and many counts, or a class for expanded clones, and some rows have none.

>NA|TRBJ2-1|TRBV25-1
ASRSLQGAYNEQF
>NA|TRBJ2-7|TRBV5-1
ASSLPGENEQY
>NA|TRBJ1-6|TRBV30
AWSVSGLDRGSPLH
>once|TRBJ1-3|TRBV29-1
SVEGTGGDTIY
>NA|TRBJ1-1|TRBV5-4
ASSLEIMSEAF
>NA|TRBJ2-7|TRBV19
ASSTQGYEQY
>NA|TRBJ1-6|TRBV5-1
ASSPELGYNSPLH
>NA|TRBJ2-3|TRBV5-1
ASRSLAGGTDTQY
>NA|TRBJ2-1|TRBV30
AWSPQINEQF
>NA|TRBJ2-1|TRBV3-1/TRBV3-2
ASSQDSSYNEQF
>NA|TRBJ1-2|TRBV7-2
ASSLGRGSDGYT
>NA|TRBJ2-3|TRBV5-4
ASSFRLADSTDTQY
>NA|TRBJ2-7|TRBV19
ASSTWTGGSYEQY
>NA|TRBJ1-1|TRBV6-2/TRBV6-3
ASSYAQGAGSTEAF
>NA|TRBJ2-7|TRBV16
ASSQFYTPSD
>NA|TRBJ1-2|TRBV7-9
ASSSLTGSSKTLNGYT
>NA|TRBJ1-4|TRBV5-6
ASSRRRGGQANEKLF
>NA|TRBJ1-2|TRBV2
ASSFSTGIGGYT
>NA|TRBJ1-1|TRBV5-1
ASRPLGVSVSNTEAF
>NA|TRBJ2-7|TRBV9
ASSPGQGSPPDEQY
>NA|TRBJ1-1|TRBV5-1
ASSRGPPNTEAF
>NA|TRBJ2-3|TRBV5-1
ASSWGLAGGTDTQY
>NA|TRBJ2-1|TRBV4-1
ASSPAAGYAEQF
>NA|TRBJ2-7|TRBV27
ASSFFSSGVSSYEQY
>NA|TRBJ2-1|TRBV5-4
ASSSGQPYNEQF
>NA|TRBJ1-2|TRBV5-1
ASSSRDRGDPTYGYT
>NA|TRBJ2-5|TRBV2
ASSTGPNQTQY